The 13 T cell receptor beta chains in this list originate from one sample, sequenced in a study of Ad26.COV2.S vaccination and SARS-CoV-2 variants. Sequencing was performed with immunoSEQ multiplex PCR; in TCRdb, only in-frame clones are kept and a portion is missing. Among 300,000 to 500,000 clones listed, less than 90% were seen once. Indicated treatment: roughly 19 received Ad26.COV2.S at low or high dose, single or two shots; roughly five received placebo; per-sample allocation not given. All samples were drawn on day 63, counting from the first vaccine or placebo injection. The sample consisted of peripheral blood, taken in a trial of Ad26.COV2.S vaccine versus placebo. All receptors come from a person aged 18-65 years who received the Ad26.COV2.S COVID-19 vaccine or a placebo.

Only one count was recorded for this clone. CDR3: CASSGAWAGGKYF. In DNA form, the CDR3 reads TGTGCCAGCAGCGGAGCGTGGGCAGGGGGAAAGTACTTC. V is TRBV7-9 and J is TRBJ2-7, with 7 bases identical to TRBD1. The CDR3 spans 13 residues. Germline V gene lookup returns CDR1 SEHNR and CDR2 FQNEAQ (reference sequence). The V and J ends lost 5 bases and 11 bases, in that order; junction bases with no gene match: 12.

The rearrangement links TRBV4-1 to TRBJ2-1; D is unresolved. V shed 0 bases and J shed 5 bases, with 8 bases lying between them. This CDR3 has 14 residues. Germline V gene sequence: CDR1 MGHRA, CDR2 YSYEKL. The CDR3 coding sequence is TGCGCCAGCAGCCAAGATCCGTCCGACAATGAGCAGTTCTTC. It is translated as CASSQDPSDNEQFF.

The chain employs TRBV6-5 and TRBJ1-5; D remains ambiguous. Germline CDR1 MNHEY, CDR2 SVGAGI. With 6 bases removed from V and 10 bases from J, the gap between germline ends came to 13 bases. The CDR3 is 12 amino acids. CDR3 sequence: CASSVLKGPQHF. The DNA for the CDR3 is TGTGCCAGCAGCGTCCTTAAAGGACCCCAGCATTTT.

This clone was recorded once. The chain couples TRBV19 to TRBJ1-4, with a tentative D call TRBD1 (5 bases). There are 15 residues in the CDR3. Trimming took off 4 bases at V and 6 bases at J, with 15 bases between the two ends. The germline gives CDR1 LNHDA, CDR2 SQIVND (reference sequence). The CDR3 sequence: CASSTQGGLDEKLFF. The CDR3 DNA sequence: TGTGCCAGTAGTACTCAGGGAGGTCTAGATGAAAAACTGTTTTTT.

V is TRBV6-4 and J is TRBJ2-3; D ambiguous. V lost 8 bases and J lost 3, with 12 bases in between. The CDR3 contains 13 residues. CDR1 and CDR2 (germline): MRHNA, SNTAGT. The DNA of the CDR3 is TGTGCCAGCTCTCGGCAGGAGACAGATACGCAGTATTTT. Residues: CASSRQETDTQYF.

This sequence joins TRBV3-1 (or the pseudogene TRBV3-2) and TRBJ2-5, with 15 bases fitting TRBD2. With V trimmed by 4 bases and J by 5 bases, 8 bases remained unmatched. Germline loops: CDR1 LGHDT, CDR2 YNNKEL (reference sequence). The CDR3 spans 17 residues. This CDR3 is CASSRRTSGGARETQYF. DNA of the CDR3: TGTGCCAGCAGCCGTCGGACTAGCGGGGGGGCCCGGGAGACCCAGTACTTC.

The chain uses TRBV6-5 and TRBJ2-3, with a possible D match to TRBD2 (5 bases). Germline V gene data show CDR1 as MNHEY and CDR2 as SVGAGI. V was shortened by 6 bases and J by 4 bases, with 11 bases between the two germline ends. The CDR3 loop spans 13 amino acids. DNA for the CDR3: TGTGCCAGCAGCGGGGTATGGGCAGATACGCAGTATTTT. It specifies CASSGVWADTQYF.

As for this clone: The CDR3 carries no conserved terminal phenylalanine or tryptophan, so it likely arises from a read error. The DNA is left out, because the CDR3 cannot be placed on it with certainty; the CDR3 is given as TCRdb lists it. This rearrangement joins TRBV5-6 to TRBJ1-2; TRBD1 is taken as the D call from the table, unchecked against the DNA. The CDR3 spans 14 residues, counting both ends. Germline CDR1 and CDR2: SGHDT and YYEEEE. The CDR3 reads CASSFVSGTGGVVV.

The V call is TRBV7-9, the J call TRBJ1-1; the D gene is possibly TRBD1 (5 bases). Trimming left V 3 bases short and J 10 bases short, with 18 bases between. CDR3 size: 14 residues. The germline V gene encodes CDR1 SEHNR and CDR2 FQNEAQ (reference sequence). CDR3 amino acids: CASSFAPEGLAAFF. The DNA for the CDR3 is TGTGCCAGCAGCTTTGCCCCCGAGGGACTGGCAGCTTTCTTT.

The genes are TRBV15 and TRBJ1-4, with 7 bases that match TRBD1. The CDR3 covers 14 residues. Germline V gene data show CDR1 as LNHNV and CDR2 as YYDKDF (reference sequence). The trim removed 7 bases at V and 8 bases at J, leaving 10 bases unmatched. CDR3 loop: CATKPGGTAEKLFF. The CDR3 DNA reads as TGTGCCACCAAACCGGGAGGGACAGCCGAAAAACTGTTTTTT.

The V call is TRBV2, the J call TRBJ1-5; 7 bases align to TRBD1. Trimming at V came to 8 bases and at J to 9 bases, leaving 13 bases not matched to a gene. The CDR3 sequence is 14 residues long. In germline, CDR1 is SNHLY, CDR2 FYNNEI. CDR3 sequence (DNA): TGTGCCAGCGGGGCCCGGGACAGATTTCGGCCCCAGCATTTT. Its translation is CASGARDRFRPQHF.

The genes are TRBV13 and TRBJ1-2; maybe TRBD1 (5 bases). The CDR3 has 15 residues. In germline, CDR1 is PRHDT, CDR2 FYEKMQ (reference sequence). V shed 2 bases and J shed 4 bases, with 14 bases lying between them. The CDR3 nucleotides are TGTGCCAGCAGCTTAAGCCCGACAGAGCTCTATGGCTACACCTTC. As protein: CASSLSPTELYGYTF.

This chain uses TRBV19 with TRBJ1-1, with D possibly matching TRBD1 (5 bases). Germline values: CDR1 LNHDA, CDR2 SQIVND (reference sequence). V was shortened by 3 bases and J by 3 bases, with 17 bases between the two germline ends. The CDR3 runs 16 residues. The CDR3 region has the DNA TGTGCCAGTAGTATGGGGCGGGGCGGGGAGGACACTGAAGCTTTCTTT. Translation gives CASSMGRGGEDTEAFF.